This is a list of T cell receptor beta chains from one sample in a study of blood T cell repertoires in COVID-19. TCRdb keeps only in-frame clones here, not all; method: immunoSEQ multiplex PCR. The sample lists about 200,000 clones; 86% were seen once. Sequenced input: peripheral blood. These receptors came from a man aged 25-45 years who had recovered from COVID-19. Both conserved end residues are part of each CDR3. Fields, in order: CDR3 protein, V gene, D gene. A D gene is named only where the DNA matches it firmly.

cdr3_aa: CASSSLTGSKQTIYF
v_call: TRBV7-2
d_call: .

cdr3_aa: CASSARQGSTEAFF
v_call: TRBV11-1
d_call: TRBD1

cdr3_aa: CASSLVPHQEEAFF
v_call: TRBV11-2
d_call: .

cdr3_aa: CASSLAGQGLNYEQYF
v_call: TRBV11-1
d_call: .

cdr3_aa: CASSPLPGTSYYEQYF
v_call: TRBV14
d_call: .

cdr3_aa: CASKWQGNEQFF
v_call: TRBV2
d_call: .

cdr3_aa: CAWSEGTTNEKLFF
v_call: TRBV30
d_call: .

cdr3_aa: CATSPRRGSNEKLFF
v_call: TRBV15
d_call: .

cdr3_aa: CAWSVGGSGNTIYF
v_call: TRBV30
d_call: .

cdr3_aa: CASSLGQSNQPQHF
v_call: TRBV19
d_call: .

cdr3_aa: CASRDRVDGNQPQHF
v_call: TRBV27
d_call: TRBD1

cdr3_aa: CASSSGGMETDTQYF
v_call: TRBV5-1
d_call: TRBD1

cdr3_aa: CASSYNGVLNSPLHF
v_call: TRBV6-5
d_call: .

cdr3_aa: CASTPTSGGPNTGELFF
v_call: TRBV19
d_call: TRBD2

cdr3_aa: CASSAKLDRNAEAFF
v_call: TRBV9
d_call: .

cdr3_aa: CASGLTRDRGEAFF
v_call: TRBV12-5
d_call: TRBD1

cdr3_aa: CASSRSGANVLTF
v_call: TRBV5-4
d_call: .